This T cell receptor beta chain was sequenced during a study of cytomegalovirus exposure and HLA in healthy donors. Amplification used 60 Vbeta primers and 13 Jbeta primers. Profiling relied on immunoSEQ multiplex PCR, and the TCRdb table lists in-frame clones only, not all of them. Here the sample spans around 190,000 clones, around 79% being singletons. To note about this clone: The antigen remains unidentified.

The study's findings and limits: An analysis was carried out at a later point. It showed that HLA-associated TCR beta chains were more clonally expanded than equally common non-associated chains.

Those who donated were healthy bone marrow donors. This CDR3 is 12 amino acids long. The ends were cut back, 0 bases at V and 11 bases at J, with 11 bases in the middle. The germline gives CDR1 SGHTS, CDR2 YDEGEE. Source material: PBMCs. The TCR sequence derives from a woman aged 45-59 years in good health and CMV-seronegative. The genes are TRBV5-8 and TRBJ1-1; weak D call: TRBD1 (6 bases). The CDR3, as DNA: TGTGCCAGCAGCTTGGTCACAGGGAGTGCTTTCTTT. Translating it yields CASSLVTGSAFF.